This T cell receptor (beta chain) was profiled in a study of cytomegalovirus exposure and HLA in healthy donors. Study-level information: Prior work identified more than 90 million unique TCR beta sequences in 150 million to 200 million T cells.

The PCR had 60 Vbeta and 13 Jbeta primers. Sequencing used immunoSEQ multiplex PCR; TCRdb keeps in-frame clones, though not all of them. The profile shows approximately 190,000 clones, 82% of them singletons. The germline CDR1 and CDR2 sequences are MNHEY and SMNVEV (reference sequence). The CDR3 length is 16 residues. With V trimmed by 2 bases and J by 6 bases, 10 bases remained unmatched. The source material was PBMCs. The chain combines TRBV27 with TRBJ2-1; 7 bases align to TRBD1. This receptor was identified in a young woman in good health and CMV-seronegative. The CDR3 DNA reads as TGTGCCAGCAGTTTACCCGACAGGGTCCCAATCAATGAGCAGTTCTTC. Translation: CASSLPDRVPINEQFF.